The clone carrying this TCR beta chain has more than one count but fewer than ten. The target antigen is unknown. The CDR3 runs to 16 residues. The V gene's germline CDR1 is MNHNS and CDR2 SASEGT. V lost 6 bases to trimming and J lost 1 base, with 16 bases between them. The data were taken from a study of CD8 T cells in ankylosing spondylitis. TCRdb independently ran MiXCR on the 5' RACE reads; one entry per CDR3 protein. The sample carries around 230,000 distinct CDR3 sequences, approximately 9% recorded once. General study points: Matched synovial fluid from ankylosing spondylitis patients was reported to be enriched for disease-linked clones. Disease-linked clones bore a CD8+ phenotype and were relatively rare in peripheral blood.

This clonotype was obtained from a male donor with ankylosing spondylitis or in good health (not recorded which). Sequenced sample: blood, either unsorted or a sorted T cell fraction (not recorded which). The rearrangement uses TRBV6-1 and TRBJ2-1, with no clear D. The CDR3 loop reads CASSSPRTGSYNEQFF. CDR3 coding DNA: TGTGCCAGCAGCTCACCCCGGACGGGTTCCTACAATGAGCAGTTCTTC.